Below are 13 T cell receptor beta chains sequenced from a single sample in a study of blood T cell repertoires in COVID-19. Repertoires were generated with immunoSEQ multiplex PCR, while TCRdb's copy carries only in-frame clones and drops some. The repertoire includes about 240,000 clones, approximately 83% of them detected once, and 1.9% sits in the top ten. Material for sequencing was peripheral blood. The receptors come from a man younger than 45 who had recovered from COVID-19.

This clone occurred many times. CDR3 loop: CASTRQGSGNTIYF. The CDR3 coding sequence is TGTGCCAGCACCCGCCAGGGCTCTGGAAACACCATATATTTT. V gene TRBV7-9 combines with J gene TRBJ1-3; weak D call: TRBD1 (5 bases). Germline CDR1 is SEHNR and CDR2 is FQNEAQ (reference sequence). This CDR3 spans 14 amino acids. V dropped 7 bases and J dropped 0 bases, with 10 bases sitting between them. Full variable domain (missing parts from reference TRBV7-9 and TRBJ1-3): DTGVSQNPRHKITKRGQNVTFRCDPISEHNRLYWYRQTLGQGPEFLTYFQNEAQLEKSRLLSDRFSAERPKGSFSTLEIQRTEQGDSAMYLCASTRQGSGNTIYFGEGSWLTVV.

The chain employs TRBV2 and TRBJ1-5; TRBD1 aligns across 8 bases. V trimming: 6 bases; J trimming: 5 bases; junction bases outside the gene matches: 6. The CDR3 length is 14 residues. Germline CDR1 reads SNHLY; CDR2 reads FYNNEI. CDR3 coding DNA: TGTGCCAGCAGGCGGACAGGGACTTATCAGCCCCAGCATTTT. Its protein is CASRRTGTYQPQHF.

This chain uses TRBV2 with TRBJ1-5; D is uncertain. V lost 8 bases and J lost 0, with 8 bases in between. Germline V gene sequence: CDR1 SNHLY, CDR2 FYNNEI. The CDR3 contains 13 residues. CDR3 region: CASHRDSNQPQHF. The CDR3 DNA reads as TGTGCCAGCCATAGAGATAGCAATCAGCCCCAGCATTTT.

The chain is built from TRBV3-1 (or the pseudogene TRBV3-2) and TRBJ2-3; 10 bases are a match to TRBD2. Trimming at V came to 3 bases and at J to 7 bases, leaving 16 bases not matched to a gene. CDR1 and CDR2 (germline): LGHDT, YNNKEL (reference sequence). CDR3 length: 18 residues. Written as DNA, the CDR3 is TGTGCCAGCAGCCAGATCTTAGCTGGGGCTAGCGGGGGAAATACGCAGTATTTT. Translated: CASSQILAGASGGNTQYF.

This clone was seen only once. The V gene is TRBV6-5, the J gene TRBJ1-1; the D is unclear. This CDR3 contains 14 residues. Per the germline V gene, CDR1 is MNHEY and CDR2 is SVGAGI. Trimming took 5 bases from V and 7 from J, leaving 17 bases between them. The CDR3, as DNA: TGTGCCAGCAGTAATCTAGCTCGTGGGAATGAAGCTTTCTTT. Its translation: CASSNLARGNEAFF.

This chain uses TRBV6-6 with TRBJ2-2, with TRBD2 matching 12 bases. The V gene's germline CDR1 is MNHNY and CDR2 SVGAGI (reference sequence). After removal of 5 bases from V and 2 bases from J, the junction contained 6 bases not matched to a gene. The CDR3 loop spans 17 amino acids. The CDR3 sequence is CASSPRLAGVNTGELFF. The DNA for the CDR3 is TGTGCCAGCAGTCCTCGACTAGCGGGGGTTAACACCGGGGAGCTGTTTTTT.

The chain employs TRBV27 and TRBJ2-5; 9 bases fit TRBD1. CDR1 and CDR2 (germline): MNHEY, SMNVEV (reference sequence). CDR3 size: 17 residues. V shed 3 bases and J 1 base; nucleotides not matched to a gene: 9. The chain's CDR3 is CASSFARTGALQETQYF. The CDR3 DNA reads as TGTGCCAGCAGTTTTGCCAGGACAGGGGCCCTCCAAGAGACCCAGTACTTC.

The chain links TRBV5-4 to TRBJ2-5, with D maybe TRBD1 (6 bases). The V end lost 2 bases, the J end lost 9 bases, and 8 bases lay between the germline ends. CDR1 is SGHNT and CDR2 is YYREEE in the germline V gene (reference sequence). This CDR3 has 11 residues. Written as DNA, the CDR3 is TGTGCCAGCAGCTTAGAGGGGGCCCAGTACTTC. This translates into CASSLEGAQYF.

In this sample, this clone turned up a few times. The V gene is TRBV6-5, the J gene TRBJ2-7; 10 positions agree with TRBD2. This CDR3 spans 14 amino acids. Germline loops: CDR1 MNHEY, CDR2 SVGAGI. V dropped 5 bases and J dropped 6; count of bases not matched to a gene: 7. The CDR3: CASSPGLAVAEQYV. CDR3 sequence (DNA): TGTGCCAGCAGTCCCGGACTAGCGGTCGCCGAGCAGTACGTC.

The sample holds one count of this clone. The rearrangement uses TRBV18 and TRBJ2-2; D is perhaps TRBD2 (5 bases). The ends were cut back, 8 bases at V and 3 bases at J, with 13 bases in the middle. This CDR3 comprises 14 residues. The germline V gene encodes CDR1 KGHSH and CDR2 LQKENI. The CDR3 reads CASEGLSDTGELFF. The CDR3 DNA sequence: TGTGCCAGCGAGGGCCTCTCGGACACCGGGGAGCTGTTTTTT.

The CDR3 region has the DNA TGTGCCAGCAGTTTTAGACTAGCGGACACCGGGGAGCTGTTTTTT. This sequence encodes CASSFRLADTGELFF. V and J are TRBV28 and TRBJ2-2; 9 bases are shared with TRBD2. The CDR3 contains 15 residues. The germline gives CDR1 MDHEN, CDR2 SYDVKM. The ends lost 3 bases at V and 3 bases at J; junction bases unmatched: 2. The full variable domain, completed using reference TRBV28 and TRBJ2-2, is DVKVTQSSRYLVKRTGEKVFLECVQDMDHENMFWYRQDPGLGLRLIYFSYDVKMKEKGDIPEGYSVSREKKERFSLILESASTNQTSMYLCASSFRLADTGELFFGEGSRLTVL.

The V call is TRBV4-2, the J call TRBJ1-4; D perhaps matches TRBD1 (6 bases). Per the germline V gene, CDR1 is LGHNA and CDR2 is YNFKEQ. The CDR3 loop spans 21 amino acids. Trimming removed 8 bases from V and 0 bases from J, with 31 bases in between. Here the CDR3 reads CASAPPNFGQGSTATNEKLFF. The CDR3 region has the DNA TGTGCCAGCGCCCCACCGAATTTTGGGCAGGGGAGCACCGCAACTAATGAAAAACTGTTTTTT.

CDR3 nucleotides: TGTGCCAGCAGCCCCTCGGATGGGGCTGGTTACGAGCAGTACGTC. Translation: CASSPSDGAGYEQYV. The rearrangement links TRBV28 to TRBJ2-7, with a possible D match to TRBD1 (5 bases). The CDR3 runs to 15 residues. From germline, CDR1 is MDHEN and CDR2 SYDVKM. V lost 6 bases and J 4 bases, leaving 19 bases between the germline ends.